This T cell receptor (beta chain) was captured in a study of cytomegalovirus exposure and HLA in healthy donors. General study points: Judged likely to be a sequencing artifact was a cluster of highly shared sequence variants.

This clone was recorded a few times. Its antigen is unknown. The germline gives CDR1 PRHDT, CDR2 FYEKMQ (reference sequence). CDR3 length: 12 residues. The ends lost 5 bases at V and 7 bases at J; junction bases unmatched: 2. Researchers ran the PCR with 60 Vbeta and 13 Jbeta primers. Method: immunoSEQ multiplex PCR; TCRdb's copy keeps in-frame clones and lacks some. The sample consists of roughly 160,000 clones, approximately 72% of them appearing once. The origin of this receptor is a female donor in good health and CMV-seronegative. V and J are TRBV13 and TRBJ2-1, with TRBD1 matching 7 bases. The sample consisted of PBMCs. The CDR3 here is CASSQQGNEQFF. CDR3 DNA sequence: TGTGCCAGCAGCCAACAGGGGAATGAGCAGTTCTTC. The whole variable domain, filled in from reference TRBV13 and TRBJ2-1, reads AAGVIQSPRHLIKEKRETATLKCYPIPRHDTVYWYQQGPGQDPQFLISFYEKMQSDKGSIPDRFSAQQFSDYHSELNMSSLELGDSALYFCASSQQGNEQFFGPGTRLTVL.